The clone carrying this TCR beta chain was seen only a few times. Per the germline V gene, CDR1 is SEHNR and CDR2 is FQNEAQ (reference sequence). Trimming left V 5 bases short and J 7 bases short, with 8 bases between. CDR3 length: 11 amino acids. The sample belongs to a study of blood T cells in healthy people across ages. A sample-barcoded 5' primer and a J-beta primer mix were used in a second PCR of about 7 to 11 cycles. TCRdb reanalysed the 5' RACE reads using MiXCR and keeps one entry per CDR3 protein. The sample lists over 600,000 distinct CDR3 sequences, roughly 20% occurring once. Sequenced input: blood. V usage is TRBV7-9 and J usage is TRBJ2-5, with D possibly TRBD2 on 5 matching bases. The clonotype was recovered from a man between 65 and 80 years old in good health. The CDR3 protein is CASSAGGTQYF. The CDR3 DNA follows: TGTGCCAGCAGCGCTGGAGGGACCCAGTACTTC.